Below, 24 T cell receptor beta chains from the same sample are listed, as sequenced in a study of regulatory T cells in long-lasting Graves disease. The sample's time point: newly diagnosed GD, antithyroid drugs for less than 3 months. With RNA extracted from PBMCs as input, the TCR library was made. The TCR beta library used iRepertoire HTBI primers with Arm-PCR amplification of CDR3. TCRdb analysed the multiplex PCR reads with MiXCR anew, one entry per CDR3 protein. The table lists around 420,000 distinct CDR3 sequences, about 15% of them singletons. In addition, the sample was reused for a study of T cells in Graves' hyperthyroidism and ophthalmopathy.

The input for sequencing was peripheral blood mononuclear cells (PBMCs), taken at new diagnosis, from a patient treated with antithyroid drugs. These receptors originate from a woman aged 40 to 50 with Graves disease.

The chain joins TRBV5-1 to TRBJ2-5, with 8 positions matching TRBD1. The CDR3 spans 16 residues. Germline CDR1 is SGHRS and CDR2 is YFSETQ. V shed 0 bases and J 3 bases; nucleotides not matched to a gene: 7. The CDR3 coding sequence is TGCGCCAGCAGCTTGGTGGACGGACAGGGCAAAGAGACCCAGTACTTC. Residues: CASSLVDGQGKETQYF.

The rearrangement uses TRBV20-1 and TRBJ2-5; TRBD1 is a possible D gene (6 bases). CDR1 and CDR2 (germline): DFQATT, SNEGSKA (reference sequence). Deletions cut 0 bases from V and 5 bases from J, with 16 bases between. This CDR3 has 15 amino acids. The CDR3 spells CSARDRGGFHETQYF. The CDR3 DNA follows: TGCAGTGCTAGAGACCGAGGGGGATTCCATGAGACCCAGTACTTC.

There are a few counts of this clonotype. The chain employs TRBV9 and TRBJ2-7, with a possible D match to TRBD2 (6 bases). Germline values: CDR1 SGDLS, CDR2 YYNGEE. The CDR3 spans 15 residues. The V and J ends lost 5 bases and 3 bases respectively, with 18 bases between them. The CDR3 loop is CASSSTAGVNYEQYF. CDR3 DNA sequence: TGTGCCAGCAGTTCTACAGCGGGCGTAAACTACGAGCAGTACTTC.

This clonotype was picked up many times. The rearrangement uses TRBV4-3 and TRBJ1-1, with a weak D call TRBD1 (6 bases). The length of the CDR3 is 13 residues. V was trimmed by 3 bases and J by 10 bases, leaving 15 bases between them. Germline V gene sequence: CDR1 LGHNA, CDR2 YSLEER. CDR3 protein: CASSHGQNGGAFF. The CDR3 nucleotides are TGCGCCAGCAGCCACGGACAGAACGGAGGAGCTTTCTTT.

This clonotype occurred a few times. The CDR3 sequence is CSARVPGGRTHEQYF. The CDR3, as DNA: TGCAGTGCTAGGGTCCCGGGGGGGAGAACGCACGAGCAGTACTTC. The rearrangement links TRBV20-1 to TRBJ2-7, with 8 bases fitting TRBD2. The CDR3 runs 15 residues. V lost 3 bases, J lost 5 bases, and 12 bases stayed unmatched. CDR1 DFQATT and CDR2 SNEGSKA come from the germline V gene (reference sequence).

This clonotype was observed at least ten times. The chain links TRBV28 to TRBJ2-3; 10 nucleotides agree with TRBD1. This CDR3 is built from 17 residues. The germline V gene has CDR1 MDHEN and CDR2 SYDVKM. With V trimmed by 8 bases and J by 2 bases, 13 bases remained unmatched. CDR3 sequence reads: CASPPGQGYRATDTQYF. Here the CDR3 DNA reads TGTGCCAGCCCGCCGGGACAGGGGTATAGGGCCACAGATACGCAGTATTTT.

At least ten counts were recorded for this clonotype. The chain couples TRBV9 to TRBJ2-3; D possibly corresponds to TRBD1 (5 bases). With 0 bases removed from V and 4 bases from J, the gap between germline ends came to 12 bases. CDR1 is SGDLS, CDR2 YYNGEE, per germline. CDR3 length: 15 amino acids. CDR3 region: CASSVEQEPADTQYF. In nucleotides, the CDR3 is TGTGCCAGCAGCGTAGAACAGGAACCGGCAGATACGCAGTATTTT.

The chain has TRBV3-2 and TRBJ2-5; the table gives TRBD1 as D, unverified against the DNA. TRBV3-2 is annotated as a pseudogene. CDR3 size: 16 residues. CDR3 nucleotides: TGTGCCAGCAGCCAGCCACCAACAGGGGACAAGAAGACCCAGTACTTC. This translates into CASSQPPTGDKKTQYF.

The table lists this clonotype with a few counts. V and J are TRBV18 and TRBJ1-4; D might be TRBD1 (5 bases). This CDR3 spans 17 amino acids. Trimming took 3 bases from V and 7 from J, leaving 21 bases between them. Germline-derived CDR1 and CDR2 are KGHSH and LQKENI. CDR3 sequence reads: CASSPPTGARDGEKLFF. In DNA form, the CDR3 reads TGTGCCAGCTCACCGCCAACCGGGGCCAGGGACGGTGAAAAACTGTTTTTT.

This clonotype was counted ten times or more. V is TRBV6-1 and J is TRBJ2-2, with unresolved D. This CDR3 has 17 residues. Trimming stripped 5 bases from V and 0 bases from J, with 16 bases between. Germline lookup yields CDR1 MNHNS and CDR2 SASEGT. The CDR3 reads CASSTTPWAANTGELFF. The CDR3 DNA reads TGTGCCAGCAGTACTACCCCCTGGGCCGCGAACACCGGGGAGCTGTTTTTT.

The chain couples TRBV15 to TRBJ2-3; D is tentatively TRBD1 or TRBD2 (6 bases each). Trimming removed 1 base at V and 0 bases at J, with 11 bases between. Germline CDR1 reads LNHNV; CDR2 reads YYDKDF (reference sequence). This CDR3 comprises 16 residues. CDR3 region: CATSRGGAGSTDTQYF. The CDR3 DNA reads TGTGCCACCAGCAGAGGGGGGGCGGGGAGCACAGATACGCAGTATTTT.

CDR3 residues: CASSHSQGANEKLFF. The CDR3 region has the DNA TGCGCCAGCAGCCATTCACAAGGGGCGAATGAAAAACTGTTTTTT. The rearrangement uses TRBV4-1 and TRBJ1-4; possible D gene TRBD1, 5 bases. The CDR3 is 15 amino acids. From germline, CDR1 is MGHRA and CDR2 YSYEKL. V lost 3 bases to trimming and J lost 5 bases, with 13 bases between them.

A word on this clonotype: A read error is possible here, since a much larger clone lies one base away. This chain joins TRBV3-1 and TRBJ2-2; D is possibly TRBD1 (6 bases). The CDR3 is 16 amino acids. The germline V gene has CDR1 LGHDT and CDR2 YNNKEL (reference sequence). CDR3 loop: CASSHDRSANTGERFF. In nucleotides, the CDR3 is TGTGCCAGCAGCCACGACAGGTCCGCGAACACCGGGGAGCGGTTTTTT.

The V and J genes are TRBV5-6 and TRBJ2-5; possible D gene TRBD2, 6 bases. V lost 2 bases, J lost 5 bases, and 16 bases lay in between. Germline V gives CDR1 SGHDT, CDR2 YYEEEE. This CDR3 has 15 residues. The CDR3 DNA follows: TGTGCCAGCAGCTTAAGTCGGGATGGGGGGGAGACCCAGTACTTC. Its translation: CASSLSRDGGETQYF.

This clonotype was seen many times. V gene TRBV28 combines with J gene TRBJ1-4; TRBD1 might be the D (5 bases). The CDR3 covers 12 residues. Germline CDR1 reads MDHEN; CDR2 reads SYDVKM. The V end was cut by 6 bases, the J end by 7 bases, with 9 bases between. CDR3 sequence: CASSERGEKLFF. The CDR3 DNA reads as TGTGCCAGCAGCGAAAGGGGTGAAAAACTGTTTTTT.

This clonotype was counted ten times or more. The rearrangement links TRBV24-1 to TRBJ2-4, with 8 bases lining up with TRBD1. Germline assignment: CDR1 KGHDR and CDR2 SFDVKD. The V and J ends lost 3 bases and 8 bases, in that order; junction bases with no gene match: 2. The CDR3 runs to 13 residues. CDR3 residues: CATSDDRGDIQYF. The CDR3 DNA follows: TGTGCCACCAGTGATGACAGGGGTGACATTCAGTACTTC.

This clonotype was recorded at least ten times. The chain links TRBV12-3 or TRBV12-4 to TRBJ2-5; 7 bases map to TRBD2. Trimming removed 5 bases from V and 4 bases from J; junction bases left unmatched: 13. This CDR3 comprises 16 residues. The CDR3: CASSTYVSGGGETQYF. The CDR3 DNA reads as TGTGCCAGCAGTACCTACGTGTCGGGAGGCGGAGAGACCCAGTACTTC.

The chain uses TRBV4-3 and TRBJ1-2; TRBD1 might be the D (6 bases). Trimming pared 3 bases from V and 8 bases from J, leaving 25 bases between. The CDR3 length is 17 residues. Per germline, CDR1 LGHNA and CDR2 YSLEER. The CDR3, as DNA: TGCGCCAGCAGCCATGCCCCGGGGACATCCGCGGTGAGGGGCTACACCTTC. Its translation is CASSHAPGTSAVRGYTF.

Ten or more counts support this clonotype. In nucleotides, the CDR3 is TGTGCCAGCAGCACCCCATGGGGGGAGGCCGGGGGAGGCTACACCTTC. It specifies CASSTPWGEAGGGYTF. The chain combines TRBV11-2 with TRBJ1-2; tentative D call: TRBD1 (5 bases). V lost 5 bases and J lost 8, with 24 bases in between. The CDR3 totals 16 residues. Germline loops: CDR1 SGHAT, CDR2 FQNNGV.

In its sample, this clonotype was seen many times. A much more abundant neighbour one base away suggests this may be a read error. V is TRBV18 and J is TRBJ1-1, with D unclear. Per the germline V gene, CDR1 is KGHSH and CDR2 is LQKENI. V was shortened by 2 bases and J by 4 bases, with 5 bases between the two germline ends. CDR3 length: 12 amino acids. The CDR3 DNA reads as TGTGCCAGCTCACCAGGGAGCACTGAAGCTTTCTTT. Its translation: CASSPGSTEAFF.

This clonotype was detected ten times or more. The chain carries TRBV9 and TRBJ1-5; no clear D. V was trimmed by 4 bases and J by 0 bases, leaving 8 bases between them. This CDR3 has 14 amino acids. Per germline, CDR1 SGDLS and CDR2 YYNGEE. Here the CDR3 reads CASSTQDSNQPQHF. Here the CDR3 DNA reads TGTGCCAGCAGCACCCAGGATAGCAATCAGCCCCAGCATTTT.

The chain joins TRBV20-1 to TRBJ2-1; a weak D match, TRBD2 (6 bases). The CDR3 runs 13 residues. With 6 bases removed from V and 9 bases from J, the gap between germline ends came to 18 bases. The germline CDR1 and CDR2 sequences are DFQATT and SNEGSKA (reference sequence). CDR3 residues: CSAQREGGVEQFF. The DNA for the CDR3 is TGCAGTGCCCAGCGAGAAGGAGGGGTTGAGCAGTTCTTC.

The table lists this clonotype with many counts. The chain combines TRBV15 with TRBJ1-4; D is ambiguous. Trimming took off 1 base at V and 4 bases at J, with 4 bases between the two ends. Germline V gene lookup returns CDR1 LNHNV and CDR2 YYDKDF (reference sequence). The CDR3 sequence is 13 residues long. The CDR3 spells CATSRVYNEKLFF. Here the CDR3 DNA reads TGTGCCACCAGCAGAGTTTATAATGAAAAACTGTTTTTT.

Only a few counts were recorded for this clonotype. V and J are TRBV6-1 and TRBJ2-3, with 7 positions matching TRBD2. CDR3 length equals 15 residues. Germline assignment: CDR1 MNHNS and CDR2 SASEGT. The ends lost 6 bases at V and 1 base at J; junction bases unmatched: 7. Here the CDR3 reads CASRNGAGGTDTQYF. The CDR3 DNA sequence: TGTGCCAGCAGAAACGGGGCGGGAGGCACAGATACGCAGTATTTT.